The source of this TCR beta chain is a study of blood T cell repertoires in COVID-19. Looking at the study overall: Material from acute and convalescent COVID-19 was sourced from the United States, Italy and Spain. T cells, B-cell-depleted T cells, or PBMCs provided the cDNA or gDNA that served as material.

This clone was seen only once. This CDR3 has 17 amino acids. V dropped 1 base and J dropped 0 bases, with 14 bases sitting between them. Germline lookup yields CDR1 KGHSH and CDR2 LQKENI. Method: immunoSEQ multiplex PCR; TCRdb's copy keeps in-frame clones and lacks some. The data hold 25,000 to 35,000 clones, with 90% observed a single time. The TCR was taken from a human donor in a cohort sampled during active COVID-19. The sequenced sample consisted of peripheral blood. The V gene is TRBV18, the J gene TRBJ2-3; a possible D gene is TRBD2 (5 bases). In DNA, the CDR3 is TGTGCCAGCTCACCACTTGAAAGGGAGCCAAGCACAGATACGCAGTATTTT. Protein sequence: CASSPLEREPSTDTQYF.